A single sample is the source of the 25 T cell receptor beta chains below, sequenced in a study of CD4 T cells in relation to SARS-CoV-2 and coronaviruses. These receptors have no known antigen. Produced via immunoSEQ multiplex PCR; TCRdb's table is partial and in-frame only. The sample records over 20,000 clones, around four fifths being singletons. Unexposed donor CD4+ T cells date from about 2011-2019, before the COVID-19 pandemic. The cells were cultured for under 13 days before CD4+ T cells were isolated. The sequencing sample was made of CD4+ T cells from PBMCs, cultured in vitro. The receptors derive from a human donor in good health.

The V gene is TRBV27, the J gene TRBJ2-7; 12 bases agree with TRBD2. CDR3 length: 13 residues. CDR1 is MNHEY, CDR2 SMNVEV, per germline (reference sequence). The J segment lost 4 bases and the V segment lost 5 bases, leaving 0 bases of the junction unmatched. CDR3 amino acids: CASSLAGGYEQYF. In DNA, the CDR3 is TGTGCCAGCAGTCTAGCGGGAGGGTACGAGCAGTACTTC.

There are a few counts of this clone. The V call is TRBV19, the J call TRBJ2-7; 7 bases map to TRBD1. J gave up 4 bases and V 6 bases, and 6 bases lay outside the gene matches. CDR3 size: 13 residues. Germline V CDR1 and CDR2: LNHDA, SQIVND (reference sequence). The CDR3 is CASSKQQGYEQYF. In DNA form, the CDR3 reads TGTGCCAGTAGCAAACAACAGGGGTACGAGCAGTACTTC.

CDR3 coding DNA: TGTGCCAGCAGCGAGCGGTCGGGAGTAGGAACAGATACGCAGTATTTT. Translation: CASSERSGVGTDTQYF. J is TRBJ2-3 and V is TRBV14, with a tentative D call TRBD2 (6 bases). Per the germline V gene, CDR1 is SGHDN and CDR2 is FVKESK. The germline V and J ends were trimmed by 5 bases and 3 bases, with 18 bases remaining between them. The CDR3 runs to 16 residues.

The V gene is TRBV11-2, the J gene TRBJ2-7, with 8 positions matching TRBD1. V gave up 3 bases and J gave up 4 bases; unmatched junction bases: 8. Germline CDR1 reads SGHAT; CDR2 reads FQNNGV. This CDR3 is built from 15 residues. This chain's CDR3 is CASSFGGQGAYEQYF. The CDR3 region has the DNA TGTGCCAGCAGCTTTGGGGGGCAGGGGGCATACGAGCAGTACTTC.

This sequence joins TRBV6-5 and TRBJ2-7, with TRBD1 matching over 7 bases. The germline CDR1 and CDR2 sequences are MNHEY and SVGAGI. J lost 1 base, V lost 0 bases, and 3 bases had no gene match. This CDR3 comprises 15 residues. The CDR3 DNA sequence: TGTGCCAGCAGTTACTCGGCAGGGGGTTCCTACGAGCAGTACTTC. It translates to CASSYSAGGSYEQYF.

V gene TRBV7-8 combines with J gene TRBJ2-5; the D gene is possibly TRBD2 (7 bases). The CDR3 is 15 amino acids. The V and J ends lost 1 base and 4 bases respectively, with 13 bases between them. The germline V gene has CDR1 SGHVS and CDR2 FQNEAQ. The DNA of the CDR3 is TGTGCCAGCAGCTTAGGGTGGGGGGGCAGAGAGACCCAGTACTTC. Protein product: CASSLGWGGRETQYF.

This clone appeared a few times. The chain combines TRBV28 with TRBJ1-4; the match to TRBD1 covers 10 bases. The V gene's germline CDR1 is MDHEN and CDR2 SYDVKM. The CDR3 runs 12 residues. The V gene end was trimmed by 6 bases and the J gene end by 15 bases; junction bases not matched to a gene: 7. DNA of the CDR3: TGTGCCAGCAGCAGGGAAGGACAGGGGGTGTTTTTT. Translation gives CASSREGQGVFF.

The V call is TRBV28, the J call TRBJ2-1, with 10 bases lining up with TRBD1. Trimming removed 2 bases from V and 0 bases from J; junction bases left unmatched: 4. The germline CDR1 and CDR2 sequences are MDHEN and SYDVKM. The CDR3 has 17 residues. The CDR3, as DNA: TGTGCCAGCAGTTTACGGTGGGACAGGGGCTCCTACAATGAGCAGTTCTTC. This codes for CASSLRWDRGSYNEQFF.

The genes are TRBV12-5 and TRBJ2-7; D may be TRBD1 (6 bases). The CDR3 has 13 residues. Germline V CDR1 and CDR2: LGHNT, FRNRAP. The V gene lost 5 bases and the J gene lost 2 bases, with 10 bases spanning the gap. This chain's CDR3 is CASGLWTAYEQYF. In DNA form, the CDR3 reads TGTGCTAGTGGTCTCTGGACAGCCTACGAGCAGTACTTC.

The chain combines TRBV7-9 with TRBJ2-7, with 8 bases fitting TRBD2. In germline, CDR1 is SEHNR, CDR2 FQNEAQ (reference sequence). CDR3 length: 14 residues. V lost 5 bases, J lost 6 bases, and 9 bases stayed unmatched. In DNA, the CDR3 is TGTGCCAGCAGCCAGGCCAGCGGGAGACGCGAGCAGTACTTC. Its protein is CASSQASGRREQYF.

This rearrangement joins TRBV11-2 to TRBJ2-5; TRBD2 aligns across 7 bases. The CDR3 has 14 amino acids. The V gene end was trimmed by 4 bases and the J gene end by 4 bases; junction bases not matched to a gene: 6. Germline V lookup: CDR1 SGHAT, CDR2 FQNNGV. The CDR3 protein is CASSSGTISETQYF. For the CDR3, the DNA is TGTGCCAGCAGCTCCGGGACTATCTCAGAGACCCAGTACTTC.

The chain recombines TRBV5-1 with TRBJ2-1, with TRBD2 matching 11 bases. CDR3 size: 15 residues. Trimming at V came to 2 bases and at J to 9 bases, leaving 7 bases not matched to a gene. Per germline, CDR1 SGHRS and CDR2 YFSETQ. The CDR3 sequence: CASSFSGRAEGEQFF. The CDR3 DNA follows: TGCGCCAGCAGCTTTAGCGGGAGGGCCGAGGGTGAGCAGTTCTTC.

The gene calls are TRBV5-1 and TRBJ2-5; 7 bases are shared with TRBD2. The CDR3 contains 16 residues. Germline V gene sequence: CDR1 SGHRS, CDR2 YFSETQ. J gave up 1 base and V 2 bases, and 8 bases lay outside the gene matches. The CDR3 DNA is TGCGCCAGCAGCTTAGGACTAGTTCTCGGCCAAGAGACCCAGTACTTC. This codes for CASSLGLVLGQETQYF.

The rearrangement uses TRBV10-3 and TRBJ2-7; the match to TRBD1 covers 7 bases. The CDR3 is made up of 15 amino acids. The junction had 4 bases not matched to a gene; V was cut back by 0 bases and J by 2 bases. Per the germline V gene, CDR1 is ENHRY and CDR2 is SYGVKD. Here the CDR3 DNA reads TGTGCCATCAGTGAGTCAAGGCAGGGGGCCTACGAGCAGTACTTC. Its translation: CAISESRQGAYEQYF.

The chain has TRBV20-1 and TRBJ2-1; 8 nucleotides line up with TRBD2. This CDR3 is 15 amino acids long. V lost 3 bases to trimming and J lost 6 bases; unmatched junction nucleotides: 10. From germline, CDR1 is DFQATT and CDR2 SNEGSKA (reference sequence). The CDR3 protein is CSASQKAGASNEQFF. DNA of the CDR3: TGCAGTGCTAGTCAAAAAGCGGGAGCCTCCAATGAGCAGTTCTTC.

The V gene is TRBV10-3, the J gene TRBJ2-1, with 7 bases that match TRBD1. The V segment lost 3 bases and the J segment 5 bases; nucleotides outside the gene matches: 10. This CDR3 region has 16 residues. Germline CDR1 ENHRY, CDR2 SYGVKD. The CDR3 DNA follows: TGTGCCATCAGTGACCAGGGACAGTTAAATCACAATGAGCAGTTCTTC. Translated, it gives CAISDQGQLNHNEQFF.

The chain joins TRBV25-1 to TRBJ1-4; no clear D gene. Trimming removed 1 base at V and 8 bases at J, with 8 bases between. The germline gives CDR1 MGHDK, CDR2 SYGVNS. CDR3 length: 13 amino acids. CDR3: CASSESVREKLFF. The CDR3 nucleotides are TGTGCCAGCAGTGAATCTGTACGGGAAAAACTGTTTTTT.

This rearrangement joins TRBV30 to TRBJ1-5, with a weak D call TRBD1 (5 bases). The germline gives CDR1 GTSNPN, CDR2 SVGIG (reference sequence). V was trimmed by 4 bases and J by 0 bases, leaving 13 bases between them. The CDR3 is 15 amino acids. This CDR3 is CAWKPTDYSNQPQHF. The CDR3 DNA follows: TGTGCCTGGAAGCCGACAGATTATAGCAATCAGCCCCAGCATTTT.

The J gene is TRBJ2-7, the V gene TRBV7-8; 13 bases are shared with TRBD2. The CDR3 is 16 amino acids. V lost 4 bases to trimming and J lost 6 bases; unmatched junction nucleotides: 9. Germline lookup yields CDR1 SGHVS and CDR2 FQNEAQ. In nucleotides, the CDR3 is TGTGCCAGCAGCTCCCGACGGACTAGCGGGAGATTCGAGCAGTACTTC. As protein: CASSSRRTSGRFEQYF.

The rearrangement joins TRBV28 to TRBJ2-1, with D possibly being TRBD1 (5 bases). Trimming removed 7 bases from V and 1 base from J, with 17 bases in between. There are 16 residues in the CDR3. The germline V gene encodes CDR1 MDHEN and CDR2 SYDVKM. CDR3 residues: CASTPPPPGSYNEQFF. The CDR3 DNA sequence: TGTGCCAGCACCCCCCCTCCCCCAGGGTCCTACAATGAGCAGTTCTTC.

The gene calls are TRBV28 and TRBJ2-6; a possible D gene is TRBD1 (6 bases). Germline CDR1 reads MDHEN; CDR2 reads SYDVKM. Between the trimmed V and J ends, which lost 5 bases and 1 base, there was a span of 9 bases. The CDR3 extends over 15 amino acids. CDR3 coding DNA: TGTGCCAGCAGTGAACAGGGATCTGGGGCCAACGTCCTGACTTTC. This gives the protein CASSEQGSGANVLTF.

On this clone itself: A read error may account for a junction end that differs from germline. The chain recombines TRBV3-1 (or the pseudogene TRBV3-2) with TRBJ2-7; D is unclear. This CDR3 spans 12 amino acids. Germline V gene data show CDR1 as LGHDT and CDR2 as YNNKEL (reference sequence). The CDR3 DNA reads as TGTGCCAGCAGCCAAAGCTCCCACGAGCAGTACTTC. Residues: CASSQSSHEQYF.

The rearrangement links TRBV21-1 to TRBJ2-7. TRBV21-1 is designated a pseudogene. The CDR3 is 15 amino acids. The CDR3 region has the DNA TGTGCCAGCAGCAAAGCGCGGCAGGAGAACAACGAGCAGTACTTC. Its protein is CASSKARQENNEQYF.

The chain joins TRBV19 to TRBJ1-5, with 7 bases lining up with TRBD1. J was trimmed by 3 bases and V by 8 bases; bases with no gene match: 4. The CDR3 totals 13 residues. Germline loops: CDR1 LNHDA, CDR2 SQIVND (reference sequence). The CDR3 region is CASAGTDNQPQHF. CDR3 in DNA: TGTGCCAGTGCCGGGACAGACAATCAGCCCCAGCATTTT.

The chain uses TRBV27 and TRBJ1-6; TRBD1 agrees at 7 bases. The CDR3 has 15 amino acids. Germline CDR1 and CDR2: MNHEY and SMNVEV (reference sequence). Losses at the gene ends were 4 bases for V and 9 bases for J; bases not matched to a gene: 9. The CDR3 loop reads CASSSLQGQFSPLHF. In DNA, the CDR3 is TGTGCCAGCAGTTCCCTACAGGGGCAATTTTCACCCCTCCACTTT.